This T cell receptor (beta chain) was sequenced for a study of human T cells and chemical hapten exposure. This clonotype was recorded many times. Time point meaning: patch test 2, 6 weeks after DPC sensitization. Regarding treatment: therapeutic diphenylcyclopropenone sensitization with weekly scalp DPC. The CDR3 loop spans 14 amino acids. Germline lookup yields CDR1 MNHEY and CDR2 SVGEGT. Trimming took 6 bases from V and 1 from J; bases not matched to a gene: 6. Each CDR3 protein gets one entry after TCRdb re-called the RACE reads with MiXCR. The sample has about 94,000 distinct CDR3 sequences, approximately 9.3% seen once.

The TCR originated in a woman in her thirties or forties with alopecia areata. Some clones in this sample may be carry-over from other donors' samples. The V call is TRBV6-2 or TRBV6-3, the J call TRBJ2-7; 7 bases fit TRBD2. Sample: whole blood, taken in connection with sensitization to the hapten diphenylcyclopropenone (DPC). The CDR3 DNA is TGTGCCAGCAGACGGACTAGAGGATCCTACGAGCAGTACTTC. Translating it yields CASRRTRGSYEQYF.